These 15 T cell receptor beta chains originate from one sample sequenced in a study of T cell clones after liver transplantation. Clones were sequenced by immunoSEQ multiplex PCR, and TCRdb holds only the in-frame ones, with some missing. Of tens of thousands of clones listed, nearly 85% are singletons. Here the sequenced sample was CD4+ T cells from blood, taken 45 to 46 months after liver transplant. These TCRs come from a human patient who received a liver transplant. Some T cells may possibly be graft donor cells.

The rearrangement uses TRBV25-1 and TRBJ2-1; perhaps TRBD2 as D (6 bases). The CDR3 is made up of 18 amino acids. Germline CDR1 reads MGHDK; CDR2 reads SYGVNS. V was shortened by 1 base and J by 2 bases, with 18 bases between the two germline ends. Here the CDR3 reads CASSESNPGLSPYNEQFF. The CDR3 bases are TGTGCCAGCAGTGAATCCAACCCAGGACTATCCCCCTACAATGAGCAGTTCTTC.

The rearrangement uses TRBV28 and TRBJ1-2; D not certain. V lost 5 bases and J 5 bases, leaving 15 bases between the germline ends. CDR3 size: 14 residues. Germline-derived CDR1 and CDR2 are MDHEN and SYDVKM. CDR3 coding DNA: TGTGCCAGCAGTCCTCCGGATGGCTCATATGGCTACACCTTC. As protein: CASSPPDGSYGYTF.

This chain connects TRBV6-5 to TRBJ2-5; unclear D gene. The CDR3 spans 15 residues. Germline assignment: CDR1 MNHEY and CDR2 SVGAGI. Trimming shortened V by 0 bases and J by 4 bases, and 12 bases separated the two germline ends. CDR3 in amino acids: CASSYSKGFTETQYF. The CDR3 DNA sequence: TGTGCCAGCAGTTACTCGAAGGGCTTCACAGAGACCCAGTACTTC.

This chain joins TRBV18 and TRBJ2-7; D remains ambiguous. Germline V CDR1 and CDR2: KGHSH, LQKENI. The V gene lost 6 bases and the J gene lost 2 bases, with 11 bases spanning the gap. The CDR3 consists of 13 residues. The CDR3 nucleotides are TGTGCCAGCTCCTTTGCCGGACCCTACGAGCAGTACTTC. Translated: CASSFAGPYEQYF.

This chain links TRBV6-1 with TRBJ1-1; unclear D gene. Trimming pared 5 bases from V and 1 base from J, leaving 8 bases between. The CDR3 consists of 13 residues. In germline, CDR1 is MNHNS, CDR2 SASEGT. The CDR3 sequence: CASSFFENTEAFF. DNA for the CDR3: TGTGCCAGCAGTTTTTTTGAGAACACTGAAGCTTTCTTT.

The rearrangement links TRBV11-3 to TRBJ2-5; TRBD2 matches at 7 bases. In germline, CDR1 is SGHNT, CDR2 YENEEA. Unmatched junction bases numbered 5, after V lost 5 bases and J lost 5 bases. The CDR3 sequence is 13 residues long. The CDR3 DNA follows: TGTGCCAGCAGCGAGCGGGACGGGGAGACCCAGTACTTC. Translation: CASSERDGETQYF.

This rearrangement joins TRBV6-5 to TRBJ2-7; 12 bases agree with TRBD2. The CDR3 runs 14 residues. Germline V CDR1 and CDR2: MNHEY, SVGAGI. Losses at the gene ends were 8 bases for V and 6 bases for J; bases not matched to a gene: 8. CDR3 DNA sequence: TGTGCCAGCGGACCTAGCGGGAGGGCCGGCGAGCAGTACTTC. This encodes CASGPSGRAGEQYF.

The chain uses TRBV2 and TRBJ2-5; the D gene is possibly TRBD1 (6 bases). The V and J ends lost 5 bases and 1 base respectively, with 14 bases between them. The CDR3 runs to 15 residues. Germline CDR1 and CDR2: SNHLY and FYNNEI. CDR3 sequence reads: CASSRGSGSQETQYF. As DNA, the CDR3 is TGTGCCAGCAGTAGGGGGAGCGGTAGCCAAGAGACCCAGTACTTC.

The chain is built from TRBV6-1 and TRBJ1-6, with D tentatively TRBD1 (5 bases). The CDR3 covers 13 residues. V was trimmed by 7 bases and J by 7 bases, leaving 11 bases between them. CDR1 and CDR2 (germline): MNHNS, SASEGT. In nucleotides, the CDR3 is TGTGCCAGCACCCAGGGAAGGAATTCACCCCTCCACTTT. Its protein product is CASTQGRNSPLHF.

In regard to this clone: The identical CDR3 is also encoded by other nucleotide sequences in the sample. This chain uses TRBV28 with TRBJ1-2; the D is unclear. Trimming took 6 bases from V and 2 from J, leaving 16 bases between them. This CDR3 contains 15 residues. The V gene's germline CDR1 is MDHEN and CDR2 SYDVKM. Written as DNA, the CDR3 is TGTGCCAGCAGCGCCTGGATGGCTGCGAACTATGGCTACACCTTC. This codes for CASSAWMAANYGYTF.

This clone was seen just once. The chain combines TRBV5-1 with TRBJ2-3; no definite D call. The CDR3 contains 14 residues. V lost 3 bases and J 8 bases, leaving 16 bases between the germline ends. Germline values: CDR1 SGHRS, CDR2 YFSETQ. This chain's CDR3 is CASSSDPQPRTQYF. For the CDR3, the DNA is TGCGCCAGCAGCTCGGACCCACAGCCCCGTACGCAGTATTTT.

The chain is built from TRBV7-2 and TRBJ2-5; D is perhaps TRBD1 (5 bases). V dropped 3 bases and J dropped 2 bases, with 13 bases sitting between them. The CDR3 runs to 15 residues. Germline CDR1 reads SGHTA; CDR2 reads FQGNSA. The CDR3 reads CASSFQQDRQETQYF. As DNA, the CDR3 is TGTGCCAGCAGCTTCCAACAAGACAGACAAGAGACCCAGTACTTC.

Judged by abundance, this clone is medium-sized. This chain links TRBV4-2 with TRBJ1-1; D perhaps matches TRBD1 (6 bases). Trimming removed 0 bases at V and 6 bases at J, with 11 bases between. The CDR3 length is 14 residues. Germline V CDR1 and CDR2: LGHNA, YNFKEQ. The CDR3 loop reads CASSQEARGPEAFF. The CDR3 DNA reads as TGTGCCAGCAGCCAAGAAGCCAGGGGACCTGAAGCTTTCTTT.

The CDR3 here is CASSAVSGRAAGELFF. Written as DNA, the CDR3 is TGTGCCAGTAGTGCCGTCAGCGGGAGGGCCGCCGGGGAGCTGTTTTTT. The chain uses TRBV19 and TRBJ2-2; 10 bases map to TRBD2. V shed 5 bases and J 6 bases; nucleotides not matched to a gene: 9. The CDR3 contains 16 residues. CDR1 LNHDA and CDR2 SQIVND come from the germline V gene (reference sequence).

The V and J genes are TRBV14 and TRBJ2-6, with D perhaps TRBD1 (6 bases). The CDR3 contains 16 residues. Germline V gene lookup returns CDR1 SGHDN and CDR2 FVKESK. V lost 2 bases and J 2 bases, leaving 10 bases between the germline ends. The CDR3 region has the DNA TGTGCCAGCAGCCAAAACAGGGACCCTGGGGCCAACGTCCTGACTTTC. Encoded protein: CASSQNRDPGANVLTF.